What follows are 25 T cell receptor beta chains derived from one specimen sequenced in a study of T cells in Graves' hyperthyroidism and ophthalmopathy. Template material for amplifying TCR beta CDR3 regions consisted of RNA transcripts. Primed by the HTBI set, a first-round RT-PCR was run on the TCR CDR3. One entry per CDR3 protein results from TCRdb running MiXCR on the multiplex PCR reads. The sample gives around 560,000 distinct CDR3 sequences, 16% of which show up once; approximately 20% is in the top ten. The sequencing sample was made of blood. The receptors were sampled from a woman under 30 with Graves' hyperthyroidism.

This clonotype was seen repeatedly, ten times or more. The chain carries TRBV5-1 and TRBJ2-1; the match to TRBD2 covers 9 bases. The V segment lost 0 bases and the J segment 6 bases; nucleotides outside the gene matches: 7. Germline V gene lookup returns CDR1 SGHRS and CDR2 YFSETQ. The CDR3 sequence is 16 residues long. In DNA form, the CDR3 reads TGCGCCAGCAGCTTGGATCCGGGACTAGCAGGCAATGAGCAGTTCTTC. Amino acid sequence: CASSLDPGLAGNEQFF.

This clonotype was counted at least ten times. V usage is TRBV11-2 and J usage is TRBJ1-1; D is undetermined. Germline CDR1 SGHAT, CDR2 FQNNGV. CDR3 length: 15 amino acids. V was shortened by 5 bases and J by 2 bases, with 15 bases between the two germline ends. The CDR3 here is CASSDTDTGNTEAFF. CDR3 in DNA: TGTGCCAGCAGCGACACCGACACGGGAAACACTGAAGCTTTCTTT.

The J gene is TRBJ1-4, the V gene TRBV12-3 or TRBV12-4, with D possibly being TRBD1 (5 bases). Trimming cost V 7 bases and J 6 bases, with 12 bases left between them. The CDR3 has 13 residues. This CDR3 is CASTGGGHEKLFF. The CDR3 region has the DNA TGTGCCAGCACCGGGGGAGGGCATGAAAAACTGTTTTTT.

This clonotype has only a few counts. V usage is TRBV6-5 and J usage is TRBJ1-2; D is possibly TRBD1 (6 bases). Germline CDR1 and CDR2: MNHEY and SVGAGI. CDR3 length equals 14 residues. V was shortened by 10 bases and J by 5 bases, with 20 bases between the two germline ends. CDR3 region: CATELGHNSYGYTF. CDR3 coding DNA: TGTGCCACCGAGTTGGGACACAACAGTTATGGCTACACCTTC.

In its sample, this clonotype was seen a few times. The chain employs TRBV7-9 and TRBJ2-3; 7 bases line up with TRBD1. After removal of 8 bases from V and 0 bases from J, the junction contained 14 bases not matched to a gene. CDR3 size: 17 residues. The V gene's germline CDR1 is SEHNR and CDR2 FQNEAQ (reference sequence). The CDR3 region has the DNA TGTGCCAGCGGCAGATGGACAGGCGAAACTAGCACAGATACGCAGTATTTT. This encodes CASGRWTGETSTDTQYF.

This clonotype was seen only a few times. The gene calls are TRBV4-2 and TRBJ1-5; D not certain. This CDR3 region has 15 residues. Trimming left V 0 bases short and J 0 bases short, with 6 bases between. Germline V CDR1 and CDR2: LGHNA, YNFKEQ. CDR3 bases: TGTGCCAGCAGCCAAGATAATCTTAGCAATCAGCCCCAGCATTTT. It codes for CASSQDNLSNQPQHF.

The chain employs TRBV10-1 and TRBJ2-7; 8 positions match TRBD1. Losses at the gene ends were 8 bases for V and 5 bases for J; bases not matched to a gene: 8. In germline, CDR1 is WNHNN, CDR2 SYGVQD (reference sequence). This CDR3 region has 13 residues. The CDR3 spells CASGRDRYDEQYF. The CDR3 nucleotides are TGCGCCAGCGGCCGGGACAGGTACGACGAGCAGTACTTC.

This clonotype came up many times. The rearrangement joins TRBV6-1 to TRBJ1-1; 7 bases agree with TRBD1. Looked up from germline, CDR1 is MNHNS and CDR2 is SASEGT. V dropped 3 bases and J dropped 1; count of bases not matched to a gene: 5. The CDR3 consists of 15 residues. The CDR3 spells CASSDPGQRNTEAFF. The CDR3 region has the DNA TGTGCCAGCAGTGACCCGGGACAGAGGAACACTGAAGCTTTCTTT.

This clonotype turned up a few times. This sequence joins TRBV7-8 and TRBJ2-3, with D perhaps TRBD1 or TRBD2 (6 bases each). Germline CDR1 SGHVS, CDR2 FQNEAQ. Trimming cost V 0 bases and J 1 base, with 8 bases left between them. This CDR3 has 15 residues. CDR3 DNA: TGTGCCAGCAGCTTAGCGAGGGGGGGCACAGATACGCAGTATTTT. This translates into CASSLARGGTDTQYF.

This clonotype occurred many times. The rearrangement links TRBV7-2 to TRBJ2-7, with D perhaps matching TRBD1 (6 bases). Germline loops: CDR1 SGHTA, CDR2 FQGNSA. V lost 3 bases to trimming and J lost 4 bases, with 13 bases between them. This CDR3 contains 14 residues. In nucleotides, the CDR3 is TGTGCCAGCAGCTTGTACAGGGAAGTATACGAGCAGTACTTC. Encoded protein: CASSLYREVYEQYF.

The sample holds a few counts of this clonotype. J is TRBJ1-2 and V is TRBV30, with D perhaps TRBD1 (6 bases). Deletions cut 1 base from V and 3 bases from J, with 9 bases between. The germline V gene has CDR1 GTSNPN and CDR2 SVGIG (reference sequence). This CDR3 comprises 13 residues. The CDR3 sequence is CAWSENRDYGYTF. The CDR3 DNA reads TGTGCCTGGAGTGAGAACAGGGACTATGGCTACACCTTC.

This clonotype showed up just a few times. The V gene is TRBV20-1, the J gene TRBJ1-6; 8 bases match TRBD1. V gave up 2 bases and J gave up 3 bases; unmatched junction bases: 6. The CDR3 consists of 16 residues. Germline values: CDR1 DFQATT, CDR2 SNEGSKA (reference sequence). CDR3 bases: TGCAGTGCTAGACAGGGGGCCTCAAGCTATAATTCACCCCTCCACTTT. Its protein is CSARQGASSYNSPLHF.

This clonotype was detected only a few times. V and J are TRBV5-6 and TRBJ2-1; D might be TRBD2 (6 bases). V shed 0 bases and J shed 0 bases, with 10 bases lying between them. Germline V gene lookup returns CDR1 SGHDT and CDR2 YYEEEE. The CDR3 spans 16 residues. This chain's CDR3 is CASSLGGTSSYNEQFF. As DNA, the CDR3 is TGTGCCAGCAGCTTGGGCGGGACGAGCTCCTACAATGAGCAGTTCTTC.

Ten or more counts support this clonotype. The chain links TRBV2 to TRBJ1-5; D perhaps matches TRBD1 (5 bases). In germline, CDR1 is SNHLY, CDR2 FYNNEI. V was trimmed by 0 bases and J by 4 bases, leaving 7 bases between them. This CDR3 contains 14 residues. In nucleotides, the CDR3 is TGTGCCAGCAGTGAAGCGTGGGGGAATCAGCCCCAGCATTTT. It translates to CASSEAWGNQPQHF.

This clonotype has just a few counts. This CDR3 reads CASSIVFEGHSPLHF. The CDR3 region has the DNA TGTGCCAGTAGTATAGTCTTTGAGGGCCATTCACCCCTCCACTTT. The rearrangement links TRBV19 to TRBJ1-6, with D unclear. CDR3 length: 15 residues. Trimming stripped 1 base from V and 8 bases from J, with 12 bases between. Germline-derived CDR1 and CDR2 are LNHDA and SQIVND (reference sequence).

The rearrangement links TRBV6-5 to TRBJ1-5; D is undetermined. Per the germline V gene, CDR1 is MNHEY and CDR2 is SVGAGI. The CDR3 loop spans 13 amino acids. V lost 0 bases and J lost 5, with 5 bases in between. The CDR3: CASSYSADQPQHF. CDR3 DNA: TGTGCCAGCAGTTACTCTGCCGATCAGCCCCAGCATTTT.

The chain joins TRBV27 to TRBJ2-3; TRBD1 matches 7 bases. The CDR3 contains 15 residues. Looked up from germline, CDR1 is MNHEY and CDR2 is SMNVEV (reference sequence). V was pared by 5 bases and J by 4 bases, with 9 bases of the junction left unmatched. The CDR3 is CASSAPGQKADTQYF. The CDR3 DNA sequence: TGTGCCAGCAGTGCCCCGGGACAGAAGGCAGATACGCAGTATTTT.

This chain links TRBV7-9 with TRBJ1-1; D unresolved. Trimming shortened V by 1 base and J by 8 bases, and 8 bases separated the two germline ends. Germline CDR1 and CDR2: SEHNR and FQNEAQ (reference sequence). This CDR3 contains 12 residues. The CDR3 bases are TGTGCCAGCAGCTTAGACAGCGCCGAAGCTTTCTTT. Translation: CASSLDSAEAFF.

The chain couples TRBV4-1 to TRBJ2-1, with TRBD2 identical over 10 bases. The DNA end is more similar to TRBJ2-7, so the J call may be wrong. Germline V gene sequence: CDR1 MGHRA, CDR2 YSYEKL. The CDR3 has 16 residues. The CDR3 bases are TGCGCCAGCAGCCAGGACCAAGCGGGAGGGCTGGATGAGCAGTACTTC. This codes for CASSQDQAGGLDEQYF.

This clonotype was observed many times. The genes are TRBV4-3 and TRBJ1-1, with D tentatively TRBD1 (5 bases). The CDR3 runs to 16 residues. V lost 0 bases to trimming and J lost 0 bases, with 11 bases between them. Per germline, CDR1 LGHNA and CDR2 YSLEER. CDR3 nucleotide sequence: TGCGCCAGCAGCCAAGACGGAGGGACGCTGAACACTGAAGCTTTCTTT. Residues: CASSQDGGTLNTEAFF.

This clonotype was detected ten times or more. J is TRBJ2-1 and V is TRBV7-8; tentatively, D is TRBD1 (6 bases). This CDR3 comprises 12 residues. CDR1 SGHVS and CDR2 FQNEAQ come from the germline V gene. V was pared by 5 bases and J by 9 bases, with 11 bases between. CDR3 sequence reads: CASSPPQGEQFF. The CDR3 nucleotides are TGTGCCAGCAGCCCCCCACAGGGTGAGCAGTTCTTC.

The V call is TRBV4-2, the J call TRBJ1-2, with TRBD1 matching 9 bases. The V gene's germline CDR1 is LGHNA and CDR2 YNFKEQ. After removal of 2 bases from V and 2 bases from J, the junction contained 6 bases not matched to a gene. The CDR3 covers 16 residues. Written as DNA, the CDR3 is TGTGCCAGCAGCCAAAGGAGCGGGACAGGGAACTATGGCTACACCTTC. Translating gives CASSQRSGTGNYGYTF.

This clonotype has a count of ten or more. The CDR3 region has the DNA TGTGCCAGCAGGCACACCGGAGGAGGGGACTACGAGCAGTACTTC. Protein sequence: CASRHTGGGDYEQYF. This chain connects TRBV28 to TRBJ2-7; tentatively, D is TRBD2 (6 bases). This CDR3 spans 15 amino acids. Germline V lookup: CDR1 MDHEN, CDR2 SYDVKM. V gave up 6 bases and J gave up 3 bases, with 18 bases separating them.

The CDR3 DNA follows: TGCGCCAGCAGCCAAGATCCCGGACAGGGTGTTAACTATGGCTACACCTTC. Protein sequence: CASSQDPGQGVNYGYTF. V gene TRBV4-3 combines with J gene TRBJ1-2; the match to TRBD1 covers 8 bases. Germline V gives CDR1 LGHNA, CDR2 YSLEER. Germline trimming cut 0 bases from V and 1 base from J; bases unmatched to any gene: 7. There are 17 residues in the CDR3.

V usage is TRBV30 and J usage is TRBJ2-7; D is unresolved. Germline values: CDR1 GTSNPN, CDR2 SVGIG (reference sequence). There are 12 residues in the CDR3. Between the trimmed V and J ends, which lost 1 base and 6 bases, there was a span of 10 bases. CDR3 region: CAWSDRPLEQYF. CDR3 coding DNA: TGTGCCTGGAGTGACCGACCGCTCGAGCAGTACTTC.